Following are 9 T cell receptor beta chains from one sample sequenced in a study of cytomegalovirus exposure and HLA in healthy donors. Primers for the PCR totalled 60 Vbeta and 13 Jbeta. Using immunoSEQ multiplex PCR, the repertoire was profiled, and TCRdb retains in-frame clones only, with some absent. The table has approximately 170,000 clones, 80% seen once. The sample comprised PBMCs. Source of these receptors: a young man in good health and CMV-seropositive.

The rearrangement joins TRBV30 to TRBJ1-1, with TRBD1 identical over 7 bases. V shed 4 bases, J shed 3 bases, and the junction held 5 bases outside the gene matches. This CDR3 spans 13 amino acids. Per the germline V gene, CDR1 is GTSNPN and CDR2 is SVGIG (reference sequence). The CDR3: CAWTGQLDTEAFF. The CDR3 region has the DNA TGTGCCTGGACGGGACAGCTAGACACTGAAGCTTTCTTT.

The gene calls are TRBV10-3 and TRBJ2-2; 7 nucleotides align to TRBD1. Trimming cost V 1 base and J 0 bases; bases outside gene matches: 8. The CDR3 consists of 18 residues. Per the germline V gene, CDR1 is ENHRY and CDR2 is SYGVKD. As DNA, the CDR3 is TGTGCCATCAGTGAGTACCCCGGACAGGAAACGAACACCGGGGAGCTGTTTTTT. This codes for CAISEYPGQETNTGELFF.

V and J are TRBV2 and TRBJ1-4; TRBD1 matches at 10 bases. The CDR3 sequence is 14 residues long. Germline V gene data show CDR1 as SNHLY and CDR2 as FYNNEI. Germline trimming cut 6 bases from V and 7 bases from J; bases unmatched to any gene: 5. The CDR3 sequence is CASRGTGVVEKLFF. The DNA of the CDR3 is TGTGCCAGCAGGGGGACAGGGGTGGTTGAAAAACTGTTTTTT.

This clone was found a few times. The chain is built from TRBV29-1 and TRBJ1-2; D is perhaps TRBD1 (6 bases). V lost 5 bases and J 4 bases, leaving 14 bases between the germline ends. CDR1 and CDR2 from the germline V gene are SQVTM and ANQGSEA. This CDR3 spans 13 amino acids. CDR3 coding DNA: TGCAGCGTTCAACAGACAGGCAGCTATGGCTACACCTTC. Its protein product is CSVQQTGSYGYTF.

This clone has a single count. The chain has TRBV7-6 and TRBJ2-1, with 12 bases matching TRBD2. J lost 4 bases, V lost 5 bases, and 6 bases had no gene match. The CDR3 covers 16 residues. CDR1 and CDR2 (germline): SGHVS, FNYEAQ. The CDR3 sequence is CASSLEGTSGYNEQFF. The CDR3 nucleotides are TGTGCCAGCAGCCTCGAAGGGACTAGCGGGTACAATGAGCAGTTCTTC.

Concerning this clone itself: The CDR3 ends on some other residue instead of the conserved phenylalanine or tryptophan, so this is likely a read error. The CDR3: CASSENRSPLHL. The CDR3 DNA reads as TGTGCCAGCAGTGAAAACAGATCACCCCTCCACCTT. V is TRBV6-1 and J is TRBJ1-6; D not certain. Germline V CDR1 and CDR2: MNHNS, SASEGT. V lost 2 bases and J 10 bases, leaving 6 bases between the germline ends. The CDR3 length is 12 residues.

This clone was picked up a small number of times. V is TRBV7-9 and J is TRBJ2-7, with D uncertain. CDR3 length equals 14 residues. V was trimmed by 0 bases and J by 6 bases, leaving 12 bases between them. Germline V gene data show CDR1 as SEHNR and CDR2 as FQNEAQ (reference sequence). The CDR3 bases are TGTGCCAGCAGCTTAGCGTATGGTACGGGCGAGCAGTACTTC. Translation gives CASSLAYGTGEQYF.

The chain employs TRBV7-3 and TRBJ2-5; TRBD2 might be the D (6 bases). Germline V gene data show CDR1 as SGHTA and CDR2 as FQGTGA. CDR3 size: 14 residues. The V end lost 3 bases, the J end lost 5 bases, and 13 bases lay between the germline ends. The CDR3 spells CASSFAGGRETQYF. CDR3 bases: TGTGCCAGCAGCTTTGCTGGGGGGAGGGAGACCCAGTACTTC.

This clone was observed a handful of times. The V call is TRBV28, the J call TRBJ2-7; perhaps TRBD2 as D (5 bases). The V gene's germline CDR1 is MDHEN and CDR2 SYDVKM. V dropped 5 bases and J dropped 10 bases, with 21 bases sitting between them. The CDR3 length is 14 residues. The chain's CDR3 is CASSLRGGPSRQYF. CDR3 DNA sequence: TGTGCCAGCAGTCTACGCGGCGGGCCATCGAGACAGTACTTC.